The entry below describes one T cell receptor (beta chain). Method: immunoSEQ multiplex PCR; TCRdb's copy keeps in-frame clones and lacks some. The sample lists around 2,700 clones, about 80% seen once, with about 22% in the top ten. Trimming took off 6 bases at V and 8 bases at J, with 10 bases between the two ends. The CDR3 spans 11 residues. CDR1 is MNHEY and CDR2 is SVGAGI in the germline V gene. The sample belongs to a study of CD39 and CD103 CD8 tumor-infiltrating T cells. Across the study: Repertoire comparisons were shown for four patients, including a melanoma patient.

Sequencing was performed on CD39- CD103- CD8+ T cells sorted from the tumor. Subset defined: CD103-CD39- double-negative CD45RA- CD8 T cells. V is TRBV6-5 and J is TRBJ1-1, with D possibly being TRBD1 (6 bases). The TCR originated in a human donor with head and neck squamous cell carcinoma. The CDR3 DNA sequence: TGTGCCAGCAGCTTTGACAGGGAAGCTTTCTTT. It yields the protein CASSFDREAFF.